These T cell receptor beta chains were read from a single sample in a study of beta chain features in type 1 diabetes. Using immunoSEQ multiplex PCR, the repertoire was profiled, and TCRdb retains in-frame clones only, with some absent. Counted here are 38,000 or so clones, roughly 64% occurring once; the ten biggest clones make up under 2.5%. Material: Tregs from blood. The receptors shown here come from a woman aged 25 to 39 in good health. Each CDR3 is given with its conserved first and last residue. A D gene is named only where the DNA matches it firmly.

TRBV28	TRBD1	CASSFGGTGYNEQFF
TRBV4-2	TRBD2	CASSLTSGRGDEQFF
TRBV11-2	TRBD1	CASRHTVGQGQGEDTQYF
TRBV7-8	.	CASSGGTAYEQYF
TRBV29-1	TRBD1	CSVGDRNQPQHF
TRBV4-1	TRBD1	CASSARDRGSNQPQHF
TRBV7-2	.	CASSLVYREGYEQYF
TRBV6-5	TRBD1	CASSGTAVGPQHF
TRBV25-1	.	CASSVTSHLTGYTF
TRBV4-3	.	CASSPRGGEADEQFF
TRBV13	TRBD1	CASSPASGTGYDEQYF
TRBV7-2	.	CASSLGLGEAWTQYF
TRBV9	TRBD1	CASSTTTGIGNTIYF
TRBV19	.	CASSIVGQYQPQHF
TRBV9	TRBD1	CASSGTGNQPQHF
TRBV7-2	.	CASSLGGTASYEQYF
TRBV6-1	TRBD2	CASSASGLATLFYF
TRBV19	TRBD2	CASSIDRGRTYEQYF
TRBV5-1	.	CASSLLRVGETQYF
TRBV4-2	TRBD2	CASSQQLAEVDEQFF
TRBV19	.	CASSSGDSLRRYF
TRBV6-1	.	CASRTSYSSYNEQFF
TRBV6-5	TRBD1	CASSYSTGTANYGYTF
TRBV7-2	.	CASNKPKAGGLSSYEQYF
TRBV5-6	.	CASSRGEAKNIQYF
TRBV5-1	TRBD1	CASSPGQSSYNEQFF
TRBV7-3	TRBD1	CASSPGTEETQYF
TRBV23-1	.	CASSQSALGGGKLFF
TRBV7-2	.	CASSLTVYNEQFF
TRBV28	TRBD1	CASSPRTTGRAINEQFF
TRBV19	.	CASSIQTEETQYF
TRBV7-3	TRBD2	CASSALASNDVGELFF
TRBV28	.	CASSGYYEQYF
TRBV30	.	CAWSGTVANEQYF
TRBV7-6	TRBD1	CASSSTGANTEAFF
TRBV7-9	TRBD1	CASSRGQGVQPQHF
TRBV5-1	TRBD2	CASRTSVGYNEQFF
TRBV6-5	TRBD2	CASSYSTGGGQETQYF
TRBV30	TRBD1	CAWDRGYNEQFF
TRBV18	TRBD2	CASSTTGTSGSSYNEQFF
TRBV5-8	.	CASSLRTALRGTEAFF
TRBV28	.	CASSVLHEQFF
TRBV7-9	.	CASRVPRTTEQFF
TRBV29-1	.	CSGRTGREETQYF
TRBV9	.	CASSVAITGLNTDTQYF
TRBV27	TRBD2	CASSLALTSRVYNEQFF
TRBV5-4	.	CASSRGRGSEQYF
TRBV7-2	.	CASSLLATGSDYEQYF
TRBV19	.	CASSIAGGQDEQFF
TRBV30	.	CAWSIRGSSYEQYF
TRBV27	.	CASSFRVREGAGELFF
TRBV18	TRBD2	CASSPGVAGVYYNEQFF
TRBV7-2	TRBD2	CASSLGGGGRVTQYF
TRBV27	TRBD2	CASSFLGASGGEKSQYF
TRBV7-2	TRBD1	CASSFPTGGMDNEQFF